Described below is a single T cell receptor beta chain sequence and its context. The V gene lost 7 bases and the J gene lost 3 bases, with 12 bases spanning the gap. CDR1 is SQVTM and CDR2 is ANQGSEA in the germline V gene. The CDR3 length is 13 residues. Profiling relied on immunoSEQ multiplex PCR, and the TCRdb table lists in-frame clones only, not all of them. Found here are about 12,000 clones, approximately 70% of them singletons; the top ten hold roughly a tenth. The data belong to a study of blood T cell repertoires in COVID-19. Across the whole study: From T cells, B-cell-depleted T cells, or PBMCs came the material, which was cDNA or gDNA.

The sequencing sample was made of peripheral blood. This TCR was recovered from a man aged 55 to 70 with COVID-19, enrolled during active disease. This chain connects TRBV29-1 to TRBJ1-4; D is ambiguous. For the CDR3, the DNA is TGCAGCGCTGTTATGGACTCTAATGAAAAACTGTTTTTT. It specifies CSAVMDSNEKLFF. Full variable domain (missing parts from reference TRBV29-1 and TRBJ1-4): SAVISQKPSRDICQRGTSLTIQCQVDSQVTMMFWYRQQPGQSLTLIATANQGSEATYESGFVIDKFPISRPNLTFSTLTVSNMSPEDSSIYLCSAVMDSNEKLFFGSGTQLSVL.